This TCR beta chain is from a study of blood T cell repertoires in COVID-19. Study background: The cDNA or gDNA used as material had been derived from T cells, B-cell-depleted T cells, or PBMCs.

Germline CDR1 is PRHDT and CDR2 is FYEKMQ (reference sequence). The ends lost 2 bases at V and 4 bases at J; junction bases unmatched: 2. The CDR3 covers 14 residues. TCRdb's copy holds only in-frame clones and misses some; the assay was immunoSEQ multiplex PCR. The sample holds 45,000 or so clones, 88% seen once. The rearrangement links TRBV13 to TRBJ2-7; 10 nucleotides align to TRBD2. Sequencing used peripheral blood. This TCR derives from a human donor in a cohort sampled during active COVID-19. The CDR3, as DNA: TGTGCCAGCAGCTTAAGGACTAGCGGTTACGAGCAGTACTTC. Protein sequence: CASSLRTSGYEQYF.